Shown below are 23 T cell receptor beta chains from a single sample sequenced in a study of blood T cell repertoires in COVID-19. Here immunoSEQ multiplex PCR was the method, and the copy in TCRdb shows in-frame clones only, minus some. Of around 73,000 clones in the sample, roughly four fifths were seen once. The sample consisted of peripheral blood. Receptors were obtained from a woman aged 55-70 years with acute or convalescent COVID-19.

This clone came up once. The chain has TRBV2 and TRBJ1-2; D ambiguous. CDR1 and CDR2 from the germline V gene are SNHLY and FYNNEI. Trimming pared 2 bases from V and 6 bases from J, leaving 13 bases between. The CDR3 sequence is 14 residues long. In DNA, the CDR3 is TGTGCCAGCAGTGAACAGGCGCGGGTAGATGGCTACACCTTC. It translates to CASSEQARVDGYTF.

This clone came up a few times. The chain combines TRBV6-4 with TRBJ1-5; 12 nucleotides align to TRBD1. This CDR3 is 17 amino acids long. Germline CDR1 MRHNA, CDR2 SNTAGT. Trimming cost V 3 bases and J 0 bases; bases outside gene matches: 3. CDR3 coding DNA: TGTGCCAGCAGTGAGGGACAGGGGGCCCATAGCAATCAGCCCCAGCATTTT. The encoded protein is CASSEGQGAHSNQPQHF.

The CDR3 DNA is TGTGCCACCAGTGAAGGGACAGGGGGAGGGAAAAACATTCAGTACTTC. This gives the protein CATSEGTGGGKNIQYF. The chain links TRBV24-1 to TRBJ2-4, with 11 bases matching TRBD1. CDR1 is KGHDR and CDR2 is SFDVKD in the germline V gene. V shed 4 bases, J shed 4 bases, and the junction held 5 bases outside the gene matches. The CDR3 runs to 16 residues.

This clone showed up just once. V and J are TRBV5-1 and TRBJ2-3; 10 nucleotides match TRBD2. Germline V gene lookup returns CDR1 SGHRS and CDR2 YFSETQ. The CDR3 is 16 amino acids. The ends lost 4 bases at V and 5 bases at J; junction bases unmatched: 10. The CDR3 loop is CASSPAPSGGGDTQYF. The DNA of the CDR3 is TGCGCCAGCAGCCCGGCCCCTAGCGGGGGTGGAGATACGCAGTATTTT. Combining the CDR3 with reference TRBV5-1 and TRBJ2-3 gives the whole variable domain KAGVTQTPRYLIKTRGQQVTLSCSPISGHRSVSWYQQTPGQGLQFLFEYFSETQRNKGNFPGRFSGRQFSNSRSEMNVSTLELGDSALYLCASSPAPSGGGDTQYFGPGTRLTVL.

The V call is TRBV7-6, the J call TRBJ1-5; 8 bases match TRBD1. Germline V gene sequence: CDR1 SGHVS, CDR2 FNYEAQ. The CDR3 extends over 15 amino acids. After removal of 5 bases from V and 3 bases from J, the junction contained 6 bases not matched to a gene. CDR3 loop: CASSPGQGNNQPQHF. In nucleotides, the CDR3 is TGTGCCAGCAGCCCAGGACAGGGTAACAATCAGCCCCAGCATTTT.

The chain uses TRBV18 and TRBJ1-1; TRBD1 agrees at 9 bases. The CDR3 has 16 amino acids. Germline-derived CDR1 and CDR2 are KGHSH and LQKENI. V lost 5 bases to trimming and J lost 1 base; unmatched junction nucleotides: 8. Written as DNA, the CDR3 is TGTGCCAGCTCAACGGACAGGGGCCTTCCGAACACTGAAGCTTTCTTT. It specifies CASSTDRGLPNTEAFF.

In the case of this clone: The sample has other DNA sequences that encode this CDR3 too. V and J are TRBV28 and TRBJ2-7; 12 bases match TRBD2. The trim removed 6 bases at V and 2 bases at J, leaving 8 bases unmatched. Germline-derived CDR1 and CDR2 are MDHEN and SYDVKM. CDR3 length equals 16 residues. In DNA form, the CDR3 reads TGTGCCAGCAGCCCGACTAGCGGGAGCTTAACCTACGAGCAGTACTTC. This gives the protein CASSPTSGSLTYEQYF.

The rearrangement links TRBV30 to TRBJ1-2, with D maybe TRBD1 (6 bases). CDR3 length equals 15 residues. CDR1 and CDR2 from the germline V gene are GTSNPN and SVGIG (reference sequence). Trimming took off 0 bases at V and 4 bases at J, with 15 bases between the two ends. CDR3 nucleotides: TGTGCCTGGAGTGTAGAGGGCAGGGGATTCTATGGCTACACCTTC. It specifies CAWSVEGRGFYGYTF.

The genes are TRBV7-9 and TRBJ1-1; 8 bases match TRBD1. The CDR3 consists of 18 residues. J was trimmed by 3 bases and V by 4 bases; bases with no gene match: 16. The V gene's germline CDR1 is SEHNR and CDR2 FQNEAQ (reference sequence). CDR3 residues: CASSSALLRGRNYTEAFF. Written as DNA, the CDR3 is TGTGCCAGCAGCTCGGCCCTACTCAGGGGGCGGAACTACACTGAAGCTTTCTTT.

This chain links TRBV29-1 with TRBJ2-1, with a weak D call TRBD1 (6 bases). The CDR3 has 14 residues. Trimming removed 4 bases from V and 10 bases from J, with 20 bases in between. The germline V gene encodes CDR1 SQVTM and CDR2 ANQGSEA. Here the CDR3 reads CSVAGQPLTGEQFF. CDR3 in DNA: TGCAGCGTTGCCGGACAGCCTTTAACGGGGGAGCAGTTCTTC.

This clone came up a few times. The chain is built from TRBV5-1 and TRBJ2-3; 12 positions agree with TRBD2. Germline assignment: CDR1 SGHRS and CDR2 YFSETQ. The CDR3 sequence is 21 residues long. Losses at the gene ends were 4 bases for V and 0 bases for J; bases not matched to a gene: 18. The CDR3 loop is CASSLTGGAGTSGYSTDTQYF. CDR3 DNA: TGCGCCAGCAGCCTGACAGGGGGCGCCGGGACTAGCGGGTATAGCACAGATACGCAGTATTTT. The variable domain in full, with the rest retrieved from reference TRBV5-1 and TRBJ2-3, is KAGVTQTPRYLIKTRGQQVTLSCSPISGHRSVSWYQQTPGQGLQFLFEYFSETQRNKGNFPGRFSGRQFSNSRSEMNVSTLELGDSALYLCASSLTGGAGTSGYSTDTQYFGPGTRLTVL.

The chain employs TRBV19 and TRBJ2-7; 11 bases are shared with TRBD2. Germline trimming cut 6 bases from V and 6 bases from J; bases unmatched to any gene: 7. In germline, CDR1 is LNHDA, CDR2 SQIVND (reference sequence). This CDR3 region has 14 residues. The CDR3 DNA is TGTGCCAGTAGCATGACTAGCGGGGCGGGCGAGCAGTACTTC. As protein: CASSMTSGAGEQYF.

This clone occurred a few times. V is TRBV28 and J is TRBJ1-1; unclear D gene. Germline CDR1 is MDHEN and CDR2 is SYDVKM. The CDR3 is 13 residues long. V lost 8 bases and J lost 1, with 11 bases in between. The CDR3 DNA reads as TGTGCCAGCCATGGCACACCGAACACTGAAGCTTTCTTT. The encoded protein is CASHGTPNTEAFF.

J is TRBJ2-5 and V is TRBV15; 14 bases agree with TRBD2. The CDR3 covers 18 residues. Germline V gene lookup returns CDR1 LNHNV and CDR2 YYDKDF (reference sequence). Trimming cost V 3 bases and J 1 base; bases outside gene matches: 7. CDR3 amino acids: CATSRFLGTSGSQETQYF. The DNA of the CDR3 is TGTGCCACCAGCAGGTTTTTGGGGACTAGCGGGAGCCAAGAGACCCAGTACTTC.

The chain uses TRBV9 and TRBJ1-2; maybe TRBD1 (5 bases). This CDR3 is built from 12 residues. Per the germline V gene, CDR1 is SGDLS and CDR2 is YYNGEE. Deletions cut 4 bases from V and 4 bases from J, with 8 bases between. The CDR3 nucleotides read TGTGCCAGCAGCCGGACACCCTATGGCTACACCTTC. Protein product: CASSRTPYGYTF. Based on the CDR3 plus reference TRBV9 and TRBJ1-2, the full variable domain is DSGVTQTPKHLITATGQRVTLRCSPRSGDLSVYWYQQSLDQGLQFLIQYYNGEERAKGNILERFSAQQFPDLHSELNLSSLELGDSALYFCASSRTPYGYTFGSGTRLTVV.

This chain joins TRBV7-2 and TRBJ1-2, with unresolved D. The germline CDR1 and CDR2 sequences are SGHTA and FQGNSA. V was cut by 3 bases and J by 4 bases, with 9 bases left in between. This CDR3 is built from 13 residues. For the CDR3, the DNA is TGTGCCAGCAGCTTTGATGCGGCCTATGGCTACACCTTC. Translation gives CASSFDAAYGYTF.

This clone has a single count. V and J are TRBV30 and TRBJ1-2; 9 bases are shared with TRBD1. The CDR3 has 16 residues. V shed 5 bases, J shed 0 bases, and the junction held 10 bases outside the gene matches. Looked up from germline, CDR1 is GTSNPN and CDR2 is SVGIG (reference sequence). CDR3 DNA: TGTGCCTGGTATAGGGACAGGGCGACCTCTAACTATGGCTACACCTTC. Translated, it gives CAWYRDRATSNYGYTF.

The V call is TRBV3-1 (or the pseudogene TRBV3-2), the J call TRBJ1-1; D perhaps matches TRBD1 (6 bases). Germline assignment: CDR1 LGHDT and CDR2 YNNKEL (reference sequence). There are 14 residues in the CDR3. The V and J ends lost 4 bases and 4 bases respectively, with 13 bases between them. CDR3 loop: CASSPTGLGTEAFF. The CDR3 nucleotides read TGTGCCAGCAGCCCAACAGGGTTAGGCACTGAAGCTTTCTTT.

Only a few counts were recorded for this clone. The rearrangement joins TRBV5-1 to TRBJ1-2; D gene ambiguous. The V end lost 0 bases, the J end lost 3 bases, and 9 bases lay between the germline ends. Germline CDR1 is SGHRS and CDR2 is YFSETQ. CDR3 length equals 14 residues. The CDR3 loop reads CASSLGDIHYGYTF. The CDR3 DNA is TGCGCCAGCAGCTTGGGAGACATTCACTATGGCTACACCTTC.

The J gene is TRBJ2-1, the V gene TRBV7-8; possible D gene TRBD2, 5 bases. The V gene's germline CDR1 is SGHVS and CDR2 FQNEAQ. V was cut by 1 base and J by 2 bases, with 15 bases left in between. The CDR3 covers 17 residues. CDR3 nucleotides: TGTGCCAGCAGCTTAGATGTGTTGTCGACTACCTACAATGAGCAGTTCTTC. Residues: CASSLDVLSTTYNEQFF.

This chain joins TRBV6-6 and TRBJ2-1; D is possibly TRBD2 (6 bases). The CDR3 sequence is 16 residues long. V was shortened by 7 bases and J by 7 bases, with 23 bases between the two germline ends. Germline values: CDR1 MNHNY, CDR2 SVGAGI (reference sequence). In DNA form, the CDR3 reads TGTGCCAGCAAAATTCAGGAGGGCCAAGGGAGAAATGAGCAGTTCTTC. Residues: CASKIQEGQGRNEQFF.

V usage is TRBV7-9 and J usage is TRBJ1-2; D call uncertain. The CDR3 is made up of 16 amino acids. Germline V lookup: CDR1 SEHNR, CDR2 FQNEAQ (reference sequence). V shed 0 bases and J shed 5 bases, with 16 bases lying between them. CDR3 DNA sequence: TGTGCCAGCAGCTTAGCAACCGGGTTCCGGATGTATGGCTACACCTTC. It yields the protein CASSLATGFRMYGYTF.

The chain carries TRBV11-3 and TRBJ2-2; 8 bases match TRBD2. CDR1 SGHNT and CDR2 YENEEA come from the germline V gene. This CDR3 has 14 amino acids. The V and J ends lost 2 bases and 6 bases, in that order; junction bases with no gene match: 2. In nucleotides, the CDR3 is TGTGCCAGCAGCTTACGAGCGGGGGCCGGGGAGCTGTTTTTT. Residues: CASSLRAGAGELFF.